This T cell receptor (beta chain) was found in a study of identical twins. Study conclusions and caveats: A lower insertion count was a feature of abundant cord blood beta clonotypes, with no such feature in memory repertoires. Twin pairs' shared out-of-frame alpha sequences were enriched in low generation probability. For out-of-frame beta sequences, excess twin sharing was weaker.

This clonotype has at least ten counts. Its antigen is currently unknown. Unique molecular identifiers were present on the cDNA, which also gained a universal primer site by template switching. MiXCR, applied by TCRdb to the 5' RACE reads, yields one record per CDR3 protein. The table has 650,000 to 800,000 distinct CDR3 sequences, 8.5% to 9% seen once; the top ten hold 0.75% to 1%. V was cut by 2 bases and J by 0 bases, with 17 bases left in between. The germline gives CDR1 SGHAT, CDR2 FQNNGV. The CDR3 is 18 residues long. Another study also made use of these data, one on yellow fever vaccine responses in identical twins.

The J gene is TRBJ2-1, the V gene TRBV11-2, with D possibly TRBD2 on 6 matching bases. The sequence was collected from a woman aged 18-29 years in good health. Sequencing used PBMCs. The CDR3 loop reads CASSLMLAGFSSYNEQFF. The CDR3 DNA is TGTGCCAGCAGCTTAATGCTGGCGGGGTTTAGCTCCTACAATGAGCAGTTCTTC.